This T cell receptor beta chain was profiled in a study of T cell responses to AZD1222 COVID-19 vaccine. General study results and limits: Two doses of AZD1222 preceded a rise in Spike-specific TCR breadth and depth. The number of AZD1222 recipients seropositive at baseline was only five or six.

Measured with immunoSEQ multiplex PCR; TCRdb has only the in-frame clones, and not every one. The table has under 150,000 clones, 75% to 90% seen once. V lost 1 base to trimming and J lost 0 bases, with 7 bases between them. In germline, CDR1 is MGHRA, CDR2 YSYEKL. CDR3 length: 14 residues. As concerns this clone: The antigen is unknown.

Sequencing was performed on peripheral blood, taken on day 0 of MenACWY control vaccination. The TCR originated in an adult in good health. This chain uses TRBV4-1 with TRBJ2-7; D gene unclear. The CDR3 sequence is CASSQAEVSYEQYF. CDR3 nucleotide sequence: TGCGCCAGCAGCCAAGCTGAGGTCTCCTACGAGCAGTACTTC.